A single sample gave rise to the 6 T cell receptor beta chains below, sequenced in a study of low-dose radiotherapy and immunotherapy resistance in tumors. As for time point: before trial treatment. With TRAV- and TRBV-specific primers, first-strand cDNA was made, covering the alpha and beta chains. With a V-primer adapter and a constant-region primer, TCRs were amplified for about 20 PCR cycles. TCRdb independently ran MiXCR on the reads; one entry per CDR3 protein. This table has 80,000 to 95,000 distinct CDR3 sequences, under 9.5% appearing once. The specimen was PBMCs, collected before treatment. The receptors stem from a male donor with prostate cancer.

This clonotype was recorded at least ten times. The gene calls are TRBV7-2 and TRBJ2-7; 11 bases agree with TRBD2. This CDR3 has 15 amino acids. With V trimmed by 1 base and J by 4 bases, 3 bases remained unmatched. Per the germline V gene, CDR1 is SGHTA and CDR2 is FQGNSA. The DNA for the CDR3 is TGTGCCAGCAGCTTAGGGACTAGCGGGCCATACGAGCAGTACTTC. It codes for CASSLGTSGPYEQYF.

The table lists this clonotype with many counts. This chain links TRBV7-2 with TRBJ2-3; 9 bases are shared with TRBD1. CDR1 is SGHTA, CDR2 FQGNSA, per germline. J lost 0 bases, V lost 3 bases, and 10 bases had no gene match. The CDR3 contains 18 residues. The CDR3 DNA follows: TGTGCCAGCAGCTTGACCGGGACAGGGAGGCGAAGCACAGATACGCAGTATTTT. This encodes CASSLTGTGRRSTDTQYF.

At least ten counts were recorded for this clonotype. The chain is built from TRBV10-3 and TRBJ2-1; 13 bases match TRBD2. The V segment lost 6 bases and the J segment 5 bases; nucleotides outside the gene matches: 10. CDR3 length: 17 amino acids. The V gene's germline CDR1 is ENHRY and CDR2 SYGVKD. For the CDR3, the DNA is TGTGCCATCAGGGGGACTAGCGGGATTTTATTAAACAATGAGCAGTTCTTC. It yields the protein CAIRGTSGILLNNEQFF.

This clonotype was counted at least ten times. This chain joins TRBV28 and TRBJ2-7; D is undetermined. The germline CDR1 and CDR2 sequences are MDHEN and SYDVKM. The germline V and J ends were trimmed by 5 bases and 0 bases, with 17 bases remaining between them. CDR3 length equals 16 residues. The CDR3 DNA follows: TGTGCCAGCAGTCCACCCGCAGGATTGAGCTCCTACGAGCAGTACTTC. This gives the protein CASSPPAGLSSYEQYF.

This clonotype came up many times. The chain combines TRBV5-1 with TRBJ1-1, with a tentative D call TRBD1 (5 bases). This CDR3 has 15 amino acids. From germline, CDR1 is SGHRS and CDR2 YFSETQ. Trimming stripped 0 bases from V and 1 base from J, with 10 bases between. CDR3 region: CASSLARVGNTEAFF. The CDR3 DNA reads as TGCGCCAGCAGCTTGGCCAGGGTCGGGAACACTGAAGCTTTCTTT.

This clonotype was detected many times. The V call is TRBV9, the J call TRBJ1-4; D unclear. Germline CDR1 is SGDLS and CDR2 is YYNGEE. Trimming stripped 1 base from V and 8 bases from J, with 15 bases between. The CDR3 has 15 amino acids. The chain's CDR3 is CASSVRPGIEEKLFF. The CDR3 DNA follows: TGTGCCAGCAGCGTACGCCCGGGGATAGAAGAAAAACTGTTTTTT.